This is a list of T cell receptor beta chains from one sample in a study of OX40 agonist ivuxolimab in advanced cancers. The protocol was immunoSEQ multiplex PCR, while the TCRdb copy is restricted to in-frame clones and leaves out a portion. The data contain around 80,000 clones, 84% of them singletons. The specimen comprised CD4+ or CD8+ T cells sorted from blood, sampled in a trial of the OX40 agonist ivuxolimab. These receptors came from an adult with an advanced solid tumor such as melanoma, head and neck, liver or kidney cancer. Each CDR3 is given with its conserved first and last residue. A D gene is named only where the DNA matches it firmly. Only part of the rows carry a size: once, few, many, or a class if the clone is expanded.

clone_size: -; j_call: TRBJ2-1; v_call: TRBV13; d_call: TRBD2; cdr3_aa: CASSILAGGPSSYNEQFF; cdr3_nt: TGTGCCAGCAGCATACTAGCGGGAGGGCCAAGCTCCTACAATGAGCAGTTCTTC
clone_size: -; j_call: TRBJ1-4; v_call: TRBV7-9; d_call: -; cdr3_aa: CASTAVNEKLFF; cdr3_nt: TGTGCCAGCACGGCAGTTAATGAAAAACTGTTTTTT
clone_size: -; j_call: TRBJ1-1; v_call: TRBV6-6; d_call: -; cdr3_aa: CASSYSKGNTEAFF; cdr3_nt: TGTGCCAGCAGTTACTCGAAAGGAAACACTGAAGCTTTCTTT
clone_size: -; j_call: TRBJ1-2; v_call: TRBV7-2; d_call: -; cdr3_aa: CASSLNPDGAGGYTF; cdr3_nt: TGTGCCAGCAGCCTCAATCCGGACGGAGCGGGAGGCTACACCTTC
clone_size: once; j_call: TRBJ2-1; v_call: TRBV6-6; d_call: TRBD1; cdr3_aa: CASSHRATGSNEQFF; cdr3_nt: TGTGCCAGCAGCCACAGGGCGACAGGGAGCAATGAGCAGTTCTTC
clone_size: -; j_call: TRBJ2-1; v_call: TRBV5-3; d_call: TRBD1; cdr3_aa: CARSFSGQGDYNEQFF; cdr3_nt: TGTGCCAGAAGCTTCAGCGGACAGGGGGACTACAATGAGCAGTTCTTC
clone_size: -; j_call: TRBJ1-1; v_call: TRBV5-1; d_call: -; cdr3_aa: CASTDGQFFTEAFF; cdr3_nt: TGCGCCAGCACCGACGGACAGTTTTTCACTGAAGCTTTCTTT
clone_size: -; j_call: TRBJ2-3; v_call: TRBV5-1; d_call: TRBD2; cdr3_aa: CASSPWTSGRRTDTQYF; cdr3_nt: TGCGCCAGCAGCCCCTGGACTAGCGGGAGAAGGACAGATACGCAGTATTTT
clone_size: -; j_call: TRBJ2-7; v_call: TRBV5-5; d_call: TRBD2; cdr3_aa: CASSLGELAGVNEQYF; cdr3_nt: TGTGCCAGCAGCTTGGGAGAACTAGCGGGAGTCAACGAGCAGTACTTC
clone_size: few; j_call: TRBJ1-1; v_call: TRBV18; d_call: TRBD1; cdr3_aa: CASSPATGGRTEAFF; cdr3_nt: TGTGCCAGCTCACCCGCGACAGGGGGAAGGACTGAAGCTTTCTTT
clone_size: -; j_call: TRBJ2-1; v_call: TRBV19; d_call: -; cdr3_aa: CASSPLLYNEQFF; cdr3_nt: TGTGCCAGTAGCCCCCTCCTTTACAATGAGCAGTTCTTC
clone_size: -; j_call: TRBJ1-4; v_call: TRBV7-9; d_call: -; cdr3_aa: CASSPGGQGRTNEKLFF; cdr3_nt: TGTGCCAGCAGCCCCGGAGGGCAGGGAAGAACTAATGAAAAACTGTTTTTT
clone_size: once; j_call: TRBJ1-2; v_call: TRBV4-1; d_call: -; cdr3_aa: CASSQTPEGRAGSPFF; cdr3_nt: TGCGCCAGCAGCCAAACACCCGAGGGGCGAGCGGGATCCCCCTTCTTC
clone_size: -; j_call: TRBJ1-6; v_call: TRBV29-1; d_call: -; cdr3_aa: CSVDLTPLHF; cdr3_nt: TGCAGCGTTGACCTAACTCCCCTCCACTTT
clone_size: -; j_call: TRBJ2-5; v_call: TRBV30; d_call: -; cdr3_aa: CAGRGLAVQETQYF; cdr3_nt: TGTGCCGGGAGGGGGCTAGCGGTCCAAGAGACCCAGTACTTC
clone_size: -; j_call: TRBJ2-7; v_call: TRBV18; d_call: TRBD1; cdr3_aa: CASSQGAGAGYEQYF; cdr3_nt: TGTGCCAGCTCGCAGGGGGCTGGAGCGGGCTACGAGCAGTACTTC
clone_size: -; j_call: TRBJ2-3; v_call: TRBV7-2; d_call: -; cdr3_aa: CASRNAGRGYTQYF; cdr3_nt: TGTGCCAGCAGGAACGCGGGGCGGGGATATACGCAGTATTTT
clone_size: -; j_call: TRBJ2-7; v_call: TRBV7-8; d_call: TRBD2; cdr3_aa: CASRLVGGRADEQYF; cdr3_nt: TGTGCCAGCAGACTAGTGGGCGGGAGGGCCGACGAGCAGTACTTC
clone_size: -; j_call: TRBJ2-7; v_call: TRBV18; d_call: TRBD1; cdr3_aa: CASSPQAGGPYEQYF; cdr3_nt: TGTGCCAGCTCACCACAGGCAGGGGGACCCTACGAGCAGTACTTC
clone_size: -; j_call: TRBJ1-3; v_call: TRBV6-5; d_call: -; cdr3_aa: CASSEGRGNTIYF; cdr3_nt: TGTGCCAGCAGCGAGGGTCGGGGAAACACCATATATTTT
clone_size: -; j_call: TRBJ1-2; v_call: TRBV7-2; d_call: TRBD1; cdr3_aa: CASSRTGTGINYGYTF; cdr3_nt: TGTGCCAGCAGCCGGACCGGGACAGGGATTAACTATGGCTACACCTTC
clone_size: -; j_call: TRBJ2-5; v_call: TRBV30; d_call: TRBD2; cdr3_aa: CAWSSTSPQETQYF; cdr3_nt: TGTGCCTGGAGTTCGACTAGCCCTCAAGAGACCCAGTACTTC
clone_size: -; j_call: TRBJ2-1; v_call: TRBV7-8; d_call: TRBD2; cdr3_aa: CASSLRLADARSSYNEQFF; cdr3_nt: TGTGCCAGCAGCTTACGGCTAGCGGACGCCCGGAGCTCCTACAATGAGCAGTTCTTC
clone_size: -; j_call: TRBJ1-1; v_call: TRBV6-1; d_call: -; cdr3_aa: CASNRRTATEAFF; cdr3_nt: TGTGCCAGCAATCGGCGTACGGCCACTGAAGCTTTCTTT
clone_size: -; j_call: TRBJ2-3; v_call: TRBV4-2; d_call: -; cdr3_aa: CASSQGQVTDTQYF; cdr3_nt: TGTGCCAGCAGCCAAGGACAGGTCACAGATACGCAGTATTTT
clone_size: -; j_call: TRBJ2-3; v_call: TRBV19; d_call: TRBD2; cdr3_aa: CASSNLAGGTDTQYF; cdr3_nt: TGTGCCAGTAGTAACCTAGCGGGGGGCACAGATACGCAGTATTTT
clone_size: -; j_call: TRBJ2-6; v_call: TRBV30; d_call: -; cdr3_aa: CAWLRDAGANVLTF; cdr3_nt: TGTGCCTGGCTTAGAGATGCTGGGGCCAACGTCCTGACTTTC
clone_size: once; j_call: TRBJ2-5; v_call: TRBV5-4; d_call: -; cdr3_aa: CASSLEVRETQYF; cdr3_nt: TGTGCCAGCAGCTTGGAAGTCAGAGAGACCCAGTACTTC
clone_size: -; j_call: TRBJ1-4; v_call: TRBV6-5; d_call: TRBD1; cdr3_aa: CASKQGRLNEKLFF; cdr3_nt: TGTGCCAGCAAACAGGGGCGACTTAATGAAAAACTGTTTTTT
clone_size: -; j_call: TRBJ1-1; v_call: TRBV19; d_call: -; cdr3_aa: CASSIGLTNTEAFF; cdr3_nt: TGTGCCAGTAGTATCGGACTCACGAACACTGAAGCTTTCTTT
clone_size: -; j_call: TRBJ2-5; v_call: TRBV30; d_call: -; cdr3_aa: CAWTTSGETQYF; cdr3_nt: TGTGCCTGGACCACGTCGGGGGAGACCCAGTACTTC
clone_size: -; j_call: TRBJ2-5; v_call: TRBV5-6; d_call: TRBD1; cdr3_aa: CASSPYGDRGLETQYF; cdr3_nt: TGTGCCAGCAGCCCCTACGGGGACAGGGGGCTTGAGACCCAGTACTTC
clone_size: once; j_call: TRBJ2-3; v_call: TRBV11-2; d_call: TRBD2; cdr3_aa: CASSRGSGGSTDTQYF; cdr3_nt: TGTGCCAGCAGTCGTGGTAGCGGGGGAAGCACAGATACGCAGTATTTT
clone_size: -; j_call: TRBJ2-6; v_call: TRBV5-4; d_call: TRBD1; cdr3_aa: CASSTQGTGRSGANVLTF; cdr3_nt: TGTGCCAGCAGCACTCAGGGGACAGGGAGATCCGGGGCCAACGTCCTGACTTTC
clone_size: -; j_call: TRBJ1-5; v_call: TRBV11-2; d_call: -; cdr3_aa: CASSLGQRHNQPQHF; cdr3_nt: TGTGCCAGCAGCTTAGGGCAACGGCACAATCAGCCCCAGCATTTT
clone_size: -; j_call: TRBJ1-4; v_call: TRBV5-5; d_call: -; cdr3_aa: CASSSVFATNEKLFF; cdr3_nt: TGTGCCAGCAGCTCCGTTTTTGCAACTAATGAAAAACTGTTTTTT
clone_size: -; j_call: TRBJ2-1; v_call: TRBV30; d_call: TRBD2; cdr3_aa: CAWSVLSGINNEQFF; cdr3_nt: TGTGCCTGGAGTGTACTTAGCGGGATAAACAATGAGCAGTTCTTC
clone_size: -; j_call: TRBJ2-2; v_call: TRBV2; d_call: -; cdr3_aa: CAIKGWGNTGELFF; cdr3_nt: TGTGCCATCAAGGGGTGGGGGAACACCGGGGAGCTGTTTTTT
clone_size: -; j_call: TRBJ2-3; v_call: TRBV6-6; d_call: TRBD1; cdr3_aa: CASISTGRGDTQYF; cdr3_nt: TGTGCCAGCATATCGACAGGGAGAGGAGATACGCAGTATTTT
clone_size: few; j_call: TRBJ2-4; v_call: TRBV28; d_call: -; cdr3_aa: CASSFRGVNIQYF; cdr3_nt: TGTGCCAGCAGTTTTAGAGGGGTAAACATTCAGTACTTC
clone_size: -; j_call: TRBJ2-3; v_call: TRBV7-6; d_call: -; cdr3_aa: CASSAEGTSTDTQYF; cdr3_nt: TGTGCCAGCAGCGCCGAGGGGACTAGCACAGATACGCAGTATTTT